The TCR beta chain under discussion was sequenced for a study of OX40 agonist ivuxolimab in advanced cancers. Study overall: At 0.01 to 10 mg/kg, ivuxolimab was administered intravenously to patients every 2 weeks. Every patient in dose escalation had hepatocellular carcinoma, melanoma, renal cell or head and neck cancer.

CDR3 length: 15 amino acids. Germline V gene sequence: CDR1 SGHAT, CDR2 FQNNGV. The V end lost 5 bases, the J end lost 1 base, and 12 bases lay between the germline ends. Profiled with immunoSEQ multiplex PCR; TCRdb holds only in-frame clones, not every one. The repertoire includes roughly 69,000 clones, around 90% of them detected once, and approximately 5% sits in the top ten. Patients were ruled out by autoimmune disease history or systemic immunosuppression. With baseline, cycle 4 day 1, and cycle 7 day 1 as timepoints, blood was sampled. The chain uses TRBV11-2 and TRBJ1-3; D not resolved. The origin of this receptor is an adult with an advanced solid tumor such as melanoma, head and neck, liver or kidney cancer. The material was CD4+ or CD8+ T cells sorted from blood, obtained in a trial of the OX40 agonist ivuxolimab. CDR3 DNA: TGTGCCAGCAGCCTGGACGGCCAGTCTGGAAACACCATATATTTT. It specifies CASSLDGQSGNTIYF.